This T cell receptor beta chain was sequenced for a study of blood T cell repertoires in COVID-19. Looking at the study overall: Nucleic acid was either cDNA or gDNA, and it came from T cells, B-cell-depleted T cells, or PBMCs.

Germline V gene data show CDR1 as SGHTA and CDR2 as FQGTGA. The V gene end was trimmed by 1 base and the J gene end by 5 bases; junction bases not matched to a gene: 5. This CDR3 has 15 residues. Authors' processing steps: Reference gene primer amplification gave estimated nucleated cell counts. Repertoires were generated with immunoSEQ multiplex PCR, while TCRdb's copy carries only in-frame clones and drops some. V, J and clone size are those of that table, while D and trimming were read from the DNA. Of some 120,000 clones in the sample, 85% to 90% were seen once. The material sequenced was peripheral blood. This clonotype originated in a human donor with acute or convalescent COVID-19. The donor label of this sample is uncertain. J is TRBJ2-7 and V is TRBV7-3; 10 bases agree with TRBD1. For the CDR3, the DNA is TGTGCCAGCAGCTTAATGGGGGACAGGGGTGACGAGCAGTACTTC. It codes for CASSLMGDRGDEQYF.